The 12 T cell receptor beta chains reported below all come from one sample, sequenced in a study of OX40 agonist ivuxolimab in advanced cancers. The assay was immunoSEQ multiplex PCR, and TCRdb's table has in-frame clones only and misses some. The sample consists of about 17,000 clones, under 85% of them appearing once. Sequenced material: CD4+ or CD8+ T cells sorted from blood, taken in a trial of the OX40 agonist ivuxolimab. All receptors derive from an adult with an advanced solid tumor such as melanoma, head and neck, liver or kidney cancer.

The genes are TRBV27 and TRBJ1-1; D gene ambiguous. Germline V gene lookup returns CDR1 MNHEY and CDR2 SMNVEV (reference sequence). This CDR3 region has 13 residues. Trimming left V 6 bases short and J 3 bases short, with 11 bases between. Here the CDR3 reads CASRESLHTEAFF. In DNA form, the CDR3 reads TGTGCCAGCAGGGAGTCCCTGCACACTGAAGCTTTCTTT.

This chain uses TRBV25-1 with TRBJ1-5; D unclear. The germline CDR1 and CDR2 sequences are MGHDK and SYGVNS. Trimming left V 3 bases short and J 0 bases short, with 6 bases between. The CDR3 loop spans 14 amino acids. CDR3 in amino acids: CASSDLYSNQPQHF. In nucleotides, the CDR3 is TGTGCCAGCAGTGACCTGTATAGCAATCAGCCCCAGCATTTT.

Concerning this clone: The same CDR3 is also encoded by other DNA sequences in this sample. The rearrangement links TRBV29-1 to TRBJ2-7; D possibly uses TRBD1 or TRBD2 (6 bases each). This CDR3 region has 12 residues. V lost 4 bases and J lost 7, with 14 bases in between. The germline CDR1 and CDR2 sequences are SQVTM and ANQGSEA. The CDR3 protein is CSVGLGGWEQYF. The CDR3 coding sequence is TGCAGCGTTGGTCTAGGGGGGTGGGAGCAGTACTTC.

This clone has just a few counts. This chain links TRBV9 with TRBJ2-1, with 8 bases aligning to TRBD1. This CDR3 contains 14 residues. Losses at the gene ends were 2 bases for V and 7 bases for J; bases not matched to a gene: 5. The germline V gene encodes CDR1 SGDLS and CDR2 YYNGEE. CDR3 region: CASSVQGASNEQFF. CDR3 bases: TGTGCCAGCAGCGTCCAGGGGGCCTCGAATGAGCAGTTCTTC. Using reference TRBV9 and TRBJ2-1 for the parts outside the CDR3, the full variable domain is DSGVTQTPKHLITATGQRVTLRCSPRSGDLSVYWYQQSLDQGLQFLIQYYNGEERAKGNILERFSAQQFPDLHSELNLSSLELGDSALYFCASSVQGASNEQFFGPGTRLTVL.

CDR3 nucleotides: TGTGCCAGCAGTTTCAGGGTAAACAATGAGCAGTTCTTC. This encodes CASSFRVNNEQFF. This chain joins TRBV28 and TRBJ2-1; D is perhaps TRBD1 (5 bases). This CDR3 spans 13 amino acids. Germline CDR1 and CDR2: MDHEN and SYDVKM. The V end was cut by 3 bases, the J end by 5 bases, with 8 bases between. Combining the CDR3 with reference TRBV28 and TRBJ2-1 gives the whole variable domain DVKVTQSSRYLVKRTGEKVFLECVQDMDHENMFWYRQDPGLGLRLIYFSYDVKMKEKGDIPEGYSVSREKKERFSLILESASTNQTSMYLCASSFRVNNEQFFGPGTRLTVL.

The gene calls are TRBV7-9 and TRBJ2-1, with 8 positions matching TRBD2. Germline lookup yields CDR1 SEHNR and CDR2 FQNEAQ (reference sequence). The CDR3 length is 19 residues. V was pared by 4 bases and J by 5 bases, with 19 bases of the junction left unmatched. The CDR3 DNA is TGTGCCAGCAGCTCGCCTGGGGATTACGCGGGAGGTGATAACAATGAGCAGTTCTTC. It encodes CASSSPGDYAGGDNNEQFF.

The rearrangement uses TRBV9 and TRBJ2-5; 12 positions agree with TRBD2. CDR3 length: 16 amino acids. Germline V gene lookup returns CDR1 SGDLS and CDR2 YYNGEE. Trimming took 3 bases from V and 5 from J; bases not matched to a gene: 8. The CDR3: CASSGASGRAEETQYF. The CDR3 DNA reads as TGTGCCAGCAGCGGGGCTAGCGGGAGGGCGGAGGAGACCCAGTACTTC.

V is TRBV4-1 and J is TRBJ2-5, with D tentatively TRBD2 (5 bases). This CDR3 spans 16 amino acids. The V end was cut by 1 base, the J end by 1 base, with 13 bases between. Germline lookup yields CDR1 MGHRA and CDR2 YSYEKL. The CDR3 coding sequence is TGCGCCAGCAGCCAAGTTCCTAGCAGACTCCAAGAGACCCAGTACTTC. Its translation: CASSQVPSRLQETQYF.

The genes are TRBV4-1 and TRBJ2-1; 11 bases agree with TRBD2. Looked up from germline, CDR1 is MGHRA and CDR2 is YSYEKL. The CDR3 has 16 residues. V lost 2 bases to trimming and J lost 4 bases; unmatched junction nucleotides: 4. The CDR3 bases are TGCGCCAGCAGCCAACTAGCGGGAGGACCTTACAATGAGCAGTTCTTC. This translates into CASSQLAGGPYNEQFF.

In its sample, this clone was seen once. The V gene is TRBV6-1, the J gene TRBJ1-5; no reliable D call. Germline-derived CDR1 and CDR2 are MNHNS and SASEGT. The V end was cut by 5 bases, the J end by 0 bases, with 8 bases between. This CDR3 region has 14 residues. The CDR3 DNA reads TGTGCCAGCAGTAAACCGATTAGCAATCAGCCCCAGCATTTT. Translated, it gives CASSKPISNQPQHF.

V and J are TRBV5-1 and TRBJ2-5; weak D call: TRBD1 (6 bases). Between the trimmed V and J ends, which lost 4 bases and 2 bases, there was a span of 12 bases. CDR1 and CDR2 (germline): SGHRS, YFSETQ. CDR3 length: 14 amino acids. The CDR3 loop reads CASSKTGWQETQYF. For the CDR3, the DNA is TGCGCCAGCAGCAAGACAGGTTGGCAAGAGACCCAGTACTTC. The whole variable domain, filled in from reference TRBV5-1 and TRBJ2-5, reads KAGVTQTPRYLIKTRGQQVTLSCSPISGHRSVSWYQQTPGQGLQFLFEYFSETQRNKGNFPGRFSGRQFSNSRSEMNVSTLELGDSALYLCASSKTGWQETQYFGPGTRLLVL.

The chain uses TRBV25-1 and TRBJ2-1, with TRBD2 matching over 8 bases. Germline V CDR1 and CDR2: MGHDK, SYGVNS. V dropped 4 bases and J dropped 4; count of bases not matched to a gene: 6. This CDR3 region has 15 residues. Here the CDR3 reads CASSVISGAYNEQFF. CDR3 nucleotide sequence: TGTGCCAGCAGTGTCATTAGCGGGGCTTACAATGAGCAGTTCTTC.